This T cell receptor (beta chain) was identified during a study of cytomegalovirus exposure and HLA in healthy donors. Study summary: The same platform was used for the 110 or so validation repertoires and the approximately 670 first-cohort repertoires, a later analysis reported.

Deletions cut 1 base from V and 4 bases from J, with 8 bases between. The CDR3 length is 12 residues. Per germline, CDR1 SQVTM and CDR2 ANQGSEA. Profiling relied on immunoSEQ multiplex PCR, and the TCRdb table lists in-frame clones only, not all of them. The profile shows some 150,000 clones, about 95% of them singletons. Whole-study findings and limits: The authors confirmed in vitro that a few CMV-associated chains were specific for CMV antigens.

With regard to this clone: Its antigen is not identified.

The sample taken for sequencing was PBMCs. This receptor was taken from a man aged 18 to 30 in good health and CMV-seropositive. The chain carries TRBV29-1 and TRBJ2-7; no clear D. The CDR3 here is CSVEVSSYEQYF. As DNA, the CDR3 is TGCAGCGTTGAAGTCTCCTCGTACGAGCAGTACTTC.